The rows below give T cell receptor beta chains drawn from one sample of a study of early T cells in non-severe SARS-CoV-2 infection. TCRdb recomputed calls from the 5' RACE reads with MiXCR, one row per CDR3 protein. Of tens of thousands of distinct CDR3 sequences in the sample, 20% to 25% were seen once. This material consisted of whole blood, taken at baseline. All receptors derive from an adult who was a healthcare worker with PCR-confirmed SARS-CoV-2 infection or an uninfected control (not recorded which). CDR3s include the opening cysteine and the closing phenylalanine or tryptophan. The D gene is left open where the match is weak. Clone size is shown for a subset of rows, as once, few, many or a class of expanded clone.

j_gene | d_gene | abundance | v_gene | CDR3nt | CDR3aa
TRBJ1-1 | . | once | TRBV13 | TGTGCCAGCAGCCTAGAGGAGCTGGGGACTGAAGCTTTCTTT | CASSLEELGTEAFF
TRBJ1-4 | . | few | TRBV4-1 | TGCGCCAGCAGTCCCGGACTGTTGAATGAAAAACTGTTTTTT | CASSPGLLNEKLFF
TRBJ1-4 | . | . | TRBV20-1 | TGCAGTGCCTACAATCCGACTAATGAAAAACTGTTTTTT | CSAYNPTNEKLFF
TRBJ2-1 | . | few | TRBV10-3 | TGTGCCATCAGTGAGTCGGGGGACGAGCAGTTCTTC | CAISESGDEQFF
TRBJ2-1 | . | . | TRBV27 | TGTGCCAGTACGGACTCCTATCGTGAGCAGTTCTTC | CASTDSYREQFF
TRBJ2-5 | . | few | TRBV7-9 | TGTGCCAGCAGCTTTCAGGGAGACGGGACCCAGTACTTC | CASSFQGDGTQYF
TRBJ2-1 | . | . | TRBV24-1 | TGTGCCACCAGTGCCCCCCCTGTCGATGAGCAGTTCTTC | CATSAPPVDEQFF
TRBJ1-6 | TRBD1 | . | TRBV6-6 | TGTGCCAGCAGTTACTCGGGACAGATTTCACCCCTCCACTTT | CASSYSGQISPLHF
TRBJ1-2 | TRBD1 | few | TRBV12-3/TRBV12-4 | TGTGCCAGCAGGCCCCTGTCCGGGACAGGGGATGGCTACACCTTC | CASRPLSGTGDGYTF
TRBJ2-6 | . | . | TRBV10-3 | TGTGCCAGTTCAGGGTCTGGGGCCAACGTCCTGACTTTC | CASSGSGANVLTF
TRBJ1-6 | . | . | TRBV5-4 | TGTGCCAGCAGCAGCCCCGGGACAAATTCACCCCTCCACTTT | CASSSPGTNSPLHF
TRBJ1-1 | . | . | TRBV7-9 | TGTGCCAGCAGTTATGGGATAAACACTGAAGCTTTCTTT | CASSYGINTEAFF
TRBJ1-1 | TRBD1 | few | TRBV7-9 | TGTGCCAGCAGCTTAGCGCGGAGGGGGCCAACTGAAGCTTTCTTT | CASSLARRGPTEAFF
TRBJ1-5 | . | . | TRBV6-1 | TGTGCCAGCAGTGAGAGCAGGGCGGGACAGCCCCAGCATTTT | CASSESRAGQPQHF
TRBJ2-5 | . | few | TRBV3-1 | TGTGCCAGCAGCCAAGAATTCCTACGGGGTCGCCAAGAGACCCAGTACTTC | CASSQEFLRGRQETQYF
TRBJ2-5 | TRBD1 | few | TRBV2 | TGTGCCAGCTTGCGAGGGGGCCTCCAAGAGACCCAGTACTTC | CASLRGGLQETQYF
TRBJ1-5 | . | . | TRBV27 | TGTGCCAGCAGCTGGACGGCCGATGGTAGCAATCAGCCCCAGCATTTT | CASSWTADGSNQPQHF
TRBJ1-5 | . | many | TRBV29-1 | TGCAGCGTTGGGCAGGCTAGCAATCAGCCCCAGCATTTT | CSVGQASNQPQHF
TRBJ1-2 | . | . | TRBV4-1 | TGCGCCAGCAGCCAAGATCCCGGAGAAAACTATGGCTACACCTTC | CASSQDPGENYGYTF
TRBJ1-6 | TRBD1 | few | TRBV7-6 | TGTGCCAGCAGCTTAGTAGGACAGGGGGCTTATTCACCCCTCCACTTT | CASSLVGQGAYSPLHF
TRBJ1-5 | TRBD1 | few | TRBV7-2 | TGTGCCAGCAGCTTAGGGACAGGCAGAGGGAGTCAGCCCCAGCATTTT | CASSLGTGRGSQPQHF
TRBJ2-7 | . | few | TRBV12-5 | TGTGCTAGTGGTTCAGGAGGGCGCAAGGGTTACGAGCAGTACTTC | CASGSGGRKGYEQYF
TRBJ2-3 | TRBD2 | . | TRBV4-1 | TGCGCCAGCAGCCAGTTAAGGACTAGCGGGGGACGGGATACGCAGTATTTT | CASSQLRTSGGRDTQYF
TRBJ2-1 | . | . | TRBV3-1 | TGTGCCAGCAGCCACGGGATAAGCTCCTACAATGAGCAGTTCTTC | CASSHGISSYNEQFF
TRBJ2-4 | . | few | TRBV18 | TGTGCCAGCTCACCGGAGTTGGGGGACCTGAACATTCAGTACTTC | CASSPELGDLNIQYF
TRBJ2-2 | . | few | TRBV6-1 | TGTGCCAGCACTCTCCCTGGGAACACCGGGGAGCTGTTTTTT | CASTLPGNTGELFF
TRBJ1-3 | . | few | TRBV10-2 | TGCGCCAGCAGGGACAATCCTGGAAACACCATATATTTT | CASRDNPGNTIYF
TRBJ2-7 | . | few | TRBV7-9 | TGTGCCAGCAGCTTAATAAACGAGCAGTACTTC | CASSLINEQYF
TRBJ1-1 | . | . | TRBV5-1 | TGCGCCAGCAGCTTGGCCCCTCCTCTAACTGAAGCTTTCTTT | CASSLAPPLTEAFF
TRBJ2-3 | . | few | TRBV6-2/TRBV6-3 | TGTGCCAGTTCCCTGTTACTGGGAGATACGCAGTATTTT | CASSLLLGDTQYF
TRBJ1-5 | . | . | TRBV24-1 | TGTGCCACCTTCCCGTTGGACACGGGCAATCAGCCCCAGCATTTT | CATFPLDTGNQPQHF
TRBJ2-7 | TRBD1 | . | TRBV29-1 | TGCAGCGTACTCCGGGACAGGGGCTACGAGCAGTACTTC | CSVLRDRGYEQYF
TRBJ2-7 | . | . | TRBV2 | TGTGCCAGCAGACCCTCCAGGAGCTACGAGCAGTACTTC | CASRPSRSYEQYF
TRBJ2-1 | . | . | TRBV19 | TGTGCCAGTAGCGGGTCAACCTACAATGAGCAGTTCTTC | CASSGSTYNEQFF
TRBJ2-7 | . | many | TRBV10-3 | TGTGCCATCAGTGGACAGGAACCCGTCTACGAGCAGTACTTC | CAISGQEPVYEQYF
TRBJ1-3 | . | few | TRBV4-2 | TGTGCCAGCAGCCTCGATCTTACCCGGATCCCTGGAAACACCATATATTTT | CASSLDLTRIPGNTIYF
TRBJ2-6 | . | . | TRBV2 | TGTGCCAGCAGTGTGGGGTTCGGGGCCAACGTCCTGACTTTC | CASSVGFGANVLTF
TRBJ2-7 | . | . | TRBV7-9 | TGTGCCAGCAGCTTTGAGACACCCGCCTACGAGCAGTACTTC | CASSFETPAYEQYF